This T cell receptor beta chain was identified during a study of PD-1 blockade in mismatch repair-deficient tumors. At the level of the study: All were previously treated, progressing patients with 12 mismatch repair-deficient cancer types.

With V trimmed by 0 bases and J by 4 bases, 4 bases remained unmatched. The CDR3 length is 15 residues. Germline CDR1 LGHNA, CDR2 YSLEER. Generated by immunoSEQ multiplex PCR, the TCRdb table keeps only in-frame clones and is missing some. The table records some 110,000 clones, around 80% of them present only once. Every patient had mismatch repair deficiency by PCR or immunohistochemistry. TCRs were sequenced from a few patients responding to pembrolizumab. Sequenced here: peripheral blood, sampled approximately 60 weeks after starting pembrolizumab. The rearrangement uses TRBV4-3 and TRBJ2-7; 9 bases are shared with TRBD1. This sequence originates from an adult with mismatch repair-deficient cancer. The CDR3 sequence: CASSQDGQGSYEQYF. In nucleotides, the CDR3 is TGCGCCAGCAGCCAAGATGGACAGGGGAGTTACGAGCAGTACTTC.